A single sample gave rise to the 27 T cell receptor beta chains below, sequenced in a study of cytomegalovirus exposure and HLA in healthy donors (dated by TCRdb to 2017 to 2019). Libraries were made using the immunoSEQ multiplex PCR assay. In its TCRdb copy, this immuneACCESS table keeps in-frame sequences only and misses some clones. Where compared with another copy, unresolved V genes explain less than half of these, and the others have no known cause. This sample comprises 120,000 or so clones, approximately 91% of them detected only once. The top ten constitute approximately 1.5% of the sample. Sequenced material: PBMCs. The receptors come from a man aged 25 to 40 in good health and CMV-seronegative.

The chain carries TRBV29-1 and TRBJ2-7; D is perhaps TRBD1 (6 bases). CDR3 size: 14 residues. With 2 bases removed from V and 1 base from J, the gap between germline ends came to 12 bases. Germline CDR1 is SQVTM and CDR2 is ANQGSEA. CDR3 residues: CSVELPQGSYEQYF. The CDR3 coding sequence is TGCAGCGTTGAACTACCACAGGGATCCTACGAGCAGTACTTC.

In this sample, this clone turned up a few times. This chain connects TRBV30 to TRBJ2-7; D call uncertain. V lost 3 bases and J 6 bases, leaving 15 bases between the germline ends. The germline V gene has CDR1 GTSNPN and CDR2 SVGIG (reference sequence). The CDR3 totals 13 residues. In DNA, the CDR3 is TGTGCCTGGAGAGCGCCCAGTAAGGTCGAGCAGTACTTC. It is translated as CAWRAPSKVEQYF. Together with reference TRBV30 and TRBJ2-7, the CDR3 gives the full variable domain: SQTIHQWPATLVQPVGSPLSLECTVEGTSNPNLYWYRQAAGRGLQLLFYSVGIGQISSEVPQNLSASRPQDRQFILSSKKLLLSDSGFYLCAWRAPSKVEQYFGPGTRLTVT.

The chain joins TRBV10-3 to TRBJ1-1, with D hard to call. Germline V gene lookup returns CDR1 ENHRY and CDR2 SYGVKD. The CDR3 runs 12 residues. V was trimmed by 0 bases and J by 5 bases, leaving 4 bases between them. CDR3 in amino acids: CAISESSTEAFF. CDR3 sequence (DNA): TGTGCCATCAGTGAGTCGTCGACTGAAGCTTTCTTT.

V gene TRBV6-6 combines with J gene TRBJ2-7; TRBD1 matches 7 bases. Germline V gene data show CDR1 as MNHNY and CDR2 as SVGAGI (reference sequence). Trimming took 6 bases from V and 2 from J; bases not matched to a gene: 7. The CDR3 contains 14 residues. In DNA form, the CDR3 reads TGTGCCAGCAGACCAGGACAGGCGGCCTACGAGCAGTACTTC. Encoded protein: CASRPGQAAYEQYF.

The CDR3 here is CASSGGRDLNEKLFF. DNA for the CDR3: TGTGCCAGCAGCGGGGGCAGGGACCTTAATGAAAAACTGTTTTTT. The V and J genes are TRBV7-2 and TRBJ1-4; D perhaps matches TRBD1 (6 bases). CDR3 length: 15 amino acids. Germline V CDR1 and CDR2: SGHTA, FQGNSA. V was shortened by 5 bases and J by 4 bases, with 14 bases between the two germline ends.

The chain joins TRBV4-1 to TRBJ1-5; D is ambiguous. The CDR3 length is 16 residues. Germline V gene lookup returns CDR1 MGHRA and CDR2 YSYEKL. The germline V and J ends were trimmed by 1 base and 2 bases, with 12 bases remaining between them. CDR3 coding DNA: TGCGCCAGCAGCCAAGCCCCCATTCCGGGCAATCAGCCCCAGCATTTT. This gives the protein CASSQAPIPGNQPQHF.

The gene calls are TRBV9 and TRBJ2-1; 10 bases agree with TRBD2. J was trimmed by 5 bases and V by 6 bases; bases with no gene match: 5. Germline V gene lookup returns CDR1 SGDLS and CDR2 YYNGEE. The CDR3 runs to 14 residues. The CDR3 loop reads CASTRTSGNNEQFF. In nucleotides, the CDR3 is TGTGCCAGCACCCGGACTAGCGGAAACAATGAGCAGTTCTTC.

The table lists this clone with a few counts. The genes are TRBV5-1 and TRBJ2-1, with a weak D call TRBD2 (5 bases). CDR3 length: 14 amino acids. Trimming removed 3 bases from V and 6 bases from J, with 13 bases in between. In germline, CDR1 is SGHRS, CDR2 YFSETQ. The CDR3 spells CASSSSGWGNEQFF. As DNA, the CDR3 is TGCGCCAGCAGCTCGTCGGGGTGGGGCAATGAGCAGTTCTTC.

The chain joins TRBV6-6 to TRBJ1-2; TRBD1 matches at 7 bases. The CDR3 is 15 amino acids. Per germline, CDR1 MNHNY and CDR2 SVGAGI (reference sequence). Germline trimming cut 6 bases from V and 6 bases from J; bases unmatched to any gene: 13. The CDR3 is CASSELPTGVNGYTF. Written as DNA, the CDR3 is TGTGCCAGCAGCGAGTTACCCACAGGGGTGAATGGCTACACCTTC.

In DNA, the CDR3 is TGCGCCAGCAGCTTTGTGGCAGAAGTGAATGGCTACACCTTC. Translation gives CASSFVAEVNGYTF. V and J are TRBV5-1 and TRBJ1-2; the D is unclear. Germline V CDR1 and CDR2: SGHRS, YFSETQ. The CDR3 has 14 amino acids. The V and J ends lost 2 bases and 6 bases respectively, with 14 bases between them.

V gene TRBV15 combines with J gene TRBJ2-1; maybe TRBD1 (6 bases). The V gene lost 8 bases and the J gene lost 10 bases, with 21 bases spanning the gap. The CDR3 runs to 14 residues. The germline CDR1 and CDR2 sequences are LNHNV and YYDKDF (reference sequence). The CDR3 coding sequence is TGTGCCACCGCCGGGACACCGGACCGGCCCGAGCAGTTCTTC. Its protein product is CATAGTPDRPEQFF.

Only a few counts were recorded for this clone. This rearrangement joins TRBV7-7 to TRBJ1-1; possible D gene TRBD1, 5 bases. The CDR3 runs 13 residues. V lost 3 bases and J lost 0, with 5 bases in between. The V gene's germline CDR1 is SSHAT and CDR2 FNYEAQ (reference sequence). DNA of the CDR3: TGTGCCAGCAGCTTGACAGTGAACACTGAAGCTTTCTTT. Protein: CASSLTVNTEAFF.

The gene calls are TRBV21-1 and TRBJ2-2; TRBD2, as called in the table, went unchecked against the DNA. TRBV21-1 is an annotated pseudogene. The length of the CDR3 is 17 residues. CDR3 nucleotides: TGTGCCAGCAGCAAAGACTGGACTCTAATTGGCACCGGGGAGCTGTTTTTT. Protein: CASSKDWTLIGTGELFF.

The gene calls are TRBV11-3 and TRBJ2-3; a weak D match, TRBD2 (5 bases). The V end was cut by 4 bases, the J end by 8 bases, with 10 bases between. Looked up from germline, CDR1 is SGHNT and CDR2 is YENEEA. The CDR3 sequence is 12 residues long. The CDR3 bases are TGTGCCAGCAGCTCTTCGGCGGGTACGCAGTATTTT. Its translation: CASSSSAGTQYF.

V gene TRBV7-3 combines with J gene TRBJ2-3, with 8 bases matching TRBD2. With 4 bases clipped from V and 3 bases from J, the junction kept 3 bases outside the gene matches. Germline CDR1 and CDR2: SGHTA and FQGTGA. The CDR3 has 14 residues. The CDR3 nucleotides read TGTGCCAGCAGCTCCCGGGGGGGGACAGATACGCAGTATTTT. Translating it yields CASSSRGGTDTQYF.

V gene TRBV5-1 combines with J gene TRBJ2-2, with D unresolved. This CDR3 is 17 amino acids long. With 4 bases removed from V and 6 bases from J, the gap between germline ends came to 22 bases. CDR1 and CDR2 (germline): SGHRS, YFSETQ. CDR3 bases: TGCGCCAGCAGCCCAGCCCACGGAGTCGGCAAACCCGGGGAGCTGTTTTTT. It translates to CASSPAHGVGKPGELFF.

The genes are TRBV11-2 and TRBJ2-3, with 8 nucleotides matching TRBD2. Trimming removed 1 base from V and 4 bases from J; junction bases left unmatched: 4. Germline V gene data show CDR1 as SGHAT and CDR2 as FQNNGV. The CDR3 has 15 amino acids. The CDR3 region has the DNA TGTGCCAGCAGCTTAGTGACTAGCGCCGCAGATACGCAGTATTTT. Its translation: CASSLVTSAADTQYF.

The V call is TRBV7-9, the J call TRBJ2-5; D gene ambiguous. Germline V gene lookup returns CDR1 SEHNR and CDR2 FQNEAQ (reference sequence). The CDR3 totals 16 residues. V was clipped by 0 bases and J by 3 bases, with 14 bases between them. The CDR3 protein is CASSLAGWASEETQYF. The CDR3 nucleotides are TGTGCCAGCAGCTTAGCGGGTTGGGCCTCCGAAGAGACCCAGTACTTC.

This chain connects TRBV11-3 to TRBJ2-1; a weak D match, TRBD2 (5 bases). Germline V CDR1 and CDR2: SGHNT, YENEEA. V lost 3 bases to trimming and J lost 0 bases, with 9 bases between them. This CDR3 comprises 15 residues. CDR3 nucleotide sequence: TGTGCCAGCAGCTTGCGGGTGAGCTCCTACAATGAGCAGTTCTTC. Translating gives CASSLRVSSYNEQFF.

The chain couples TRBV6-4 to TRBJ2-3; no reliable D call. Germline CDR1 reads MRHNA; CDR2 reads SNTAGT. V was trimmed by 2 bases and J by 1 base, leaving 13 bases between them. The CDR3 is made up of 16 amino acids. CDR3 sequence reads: CASSDDSETGTDTQYF. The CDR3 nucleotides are TGTGCCAGCAGTGACGATTCAGAGACTGGCACAGATACGCAGTATTTT.

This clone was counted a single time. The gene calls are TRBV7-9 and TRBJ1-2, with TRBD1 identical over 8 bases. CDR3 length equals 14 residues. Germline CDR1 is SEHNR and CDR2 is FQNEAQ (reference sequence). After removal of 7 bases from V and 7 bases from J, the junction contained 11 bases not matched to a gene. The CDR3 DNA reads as TGTGCCAGCATCCTCCTGACAGGGGAGGGTGGCTACACCTTC. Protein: CASILLTGEGGYTF.

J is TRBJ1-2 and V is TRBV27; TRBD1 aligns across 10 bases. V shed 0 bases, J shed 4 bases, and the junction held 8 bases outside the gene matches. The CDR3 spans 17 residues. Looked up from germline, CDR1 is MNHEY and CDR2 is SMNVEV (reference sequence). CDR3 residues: CASSLSPYGTGVYGYTF. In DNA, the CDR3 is TGTGCCAGCAGTTTATCCCCCTACGGGACAGGGGTCTATGGCTACACCTTC.

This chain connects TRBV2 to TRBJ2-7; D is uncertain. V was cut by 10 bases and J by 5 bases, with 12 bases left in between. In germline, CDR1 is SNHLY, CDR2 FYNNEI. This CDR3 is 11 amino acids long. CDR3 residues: CATTRRDEQYF. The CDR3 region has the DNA TGTGCCACCACCCGCCGGGACGAGCAGTACTTC.

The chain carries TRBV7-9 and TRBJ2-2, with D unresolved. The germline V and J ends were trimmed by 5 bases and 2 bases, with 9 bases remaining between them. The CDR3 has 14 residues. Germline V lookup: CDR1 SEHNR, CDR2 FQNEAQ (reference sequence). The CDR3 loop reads CASSPLSNTGELFF. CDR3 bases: TGTGCCAGCAGCCCTTTATCCAACACCGGGGAGCTGTTTTTT.

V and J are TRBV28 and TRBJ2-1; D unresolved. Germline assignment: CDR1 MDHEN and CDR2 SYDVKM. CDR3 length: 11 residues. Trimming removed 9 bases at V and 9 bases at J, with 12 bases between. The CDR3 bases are TGTGCCAGTAACGAGAGGTCTGAGCAGTTCTTC. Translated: CASNERSEQFF.

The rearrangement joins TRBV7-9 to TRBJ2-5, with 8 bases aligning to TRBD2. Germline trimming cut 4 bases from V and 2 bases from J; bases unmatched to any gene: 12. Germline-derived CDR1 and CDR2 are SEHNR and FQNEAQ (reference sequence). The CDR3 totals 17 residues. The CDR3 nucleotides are TGTGCCAGCAGCTCGTCCGTAAGTTTAGCGGGACAAGAGACCCAGTACTTC. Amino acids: CASSSSVSLAGQETQYF.

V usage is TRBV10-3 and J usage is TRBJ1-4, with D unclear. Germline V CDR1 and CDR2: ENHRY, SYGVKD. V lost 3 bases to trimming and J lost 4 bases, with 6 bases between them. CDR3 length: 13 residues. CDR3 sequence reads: CAISDSLNEKLFF. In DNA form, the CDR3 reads TGTGCCATCAGTGACAGTCTTAATGAAAAACTGTTTTTT.